The source of this T cell receptor beta chain is a study of identical twins. MiXCR was run by TCRdb on the 5' RACE reads, yielding one entry per CDR3 protein. The sample carries about 530,000 distinct CDR3 sequences, around 20% recorded once. V lost 6 bases to trimming and J lost 1 base; unmatched junction nucleotides: 7. The CDR3 length is 16 residues. CDR1 and CDR2 from the germline V gene are MGHDK and SYGVNS. These data were also reused for a study on yellow fever vaccine responses in identical twins.

The sample taken for sequencing was CD4+ T cells sorted from blood. The receptor comes from a young woman in good health. The V call is TRBV25-1, the J call TRBJ2-3; TRBD2 matches 10 bases. In DNA, the CDR3 is TGTGCCAGCAGCAACAGCGGGGGGGGAGGCACAGATACGCAGTATTTT. This sequence encodes CASSNSGGGGTDTQYF.